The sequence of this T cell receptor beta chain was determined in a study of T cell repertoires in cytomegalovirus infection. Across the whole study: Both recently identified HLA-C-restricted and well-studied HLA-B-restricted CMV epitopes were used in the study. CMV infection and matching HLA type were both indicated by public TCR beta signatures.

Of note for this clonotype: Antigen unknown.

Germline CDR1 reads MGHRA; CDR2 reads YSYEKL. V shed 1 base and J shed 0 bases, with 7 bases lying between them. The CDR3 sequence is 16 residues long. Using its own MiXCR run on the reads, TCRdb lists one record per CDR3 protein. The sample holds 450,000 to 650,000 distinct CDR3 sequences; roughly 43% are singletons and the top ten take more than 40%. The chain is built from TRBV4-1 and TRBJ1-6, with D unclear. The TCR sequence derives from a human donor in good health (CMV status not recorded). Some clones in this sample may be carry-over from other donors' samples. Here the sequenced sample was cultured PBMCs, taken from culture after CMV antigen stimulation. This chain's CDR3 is CASSQAGSSYNSPLHF. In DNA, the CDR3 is TGCGCCAGCAGCCAAGCCGGGAGCTCCTATAATTCACCCCTCCACTTT.